Below are 30 T cell receptor beta chains sequenced from a single sample in a study of CD8+CD57+ T cells in acquired aplastic anemia. For CDR3 and TCR beta VDJ profiling, genomic DNA was the template used. TCRdb fed the reads into MiXCR, producing one record per CDR3 protein. The top ten hold around 8.4% of the sample, which has some 150,000 distinct CDR3 sequences, approximately 41% seen once. Specimen: sorted CD4+, CD8+, or CD8+CD57+ T cells (not recorded which) from PBMCs. The receptors shown here come from a human donor in good health, serving as a control.

This clonotype has a count of ten or more. V usage is TRBV10-3 and J usage is TRBJ1-3, with D maybe TRBD1 (5 bases). This CDR3 comprises 16 residues. Per germline, CDR1 ENHRY and CDR2 SYGVKD. Trimming took 5 bases from V and 0 from J, leaving 14 bases between them. The CDR3 DNA follows: TGTGCCATCAGTCCTAGTAGGACAAGCTCTGGAAACACCATATATTTT. Its protein is CAISPSRTSSGNTIYF.

This clonotype came up many times. The gene calls are TRBV6-4 and TRBJ2-7; 7 positions match TRBD2. Germline CDR1 and CDR2: MRHNA and SNTAGT. J lost 5 bases, V lost 7 bases, and 8 bases had no gene match. CDR3 length equals 13 residues. Here the CDR3 DNA reads TGTGCCAGCACTCGAGGGAGGGACCACGAGCAGTACTTC. It yields the protein CASTRGRDHEQYF.

The genes are TRBV10-3 and TRBJ2-5; weak D call: TRBD1 (6 bases). The germline CDR1 and CDR2 sequences are ENHRY and SYGVKD. The ends were cut back, 7 bases at V and 2 bases at J, with 11 bases in the middle. This CDR3 spans 13 amino acids. The CDR3 DNA is TGTGCCATCACTAGGACAGAGCAAGAGACCCAGTACTTC. This gives the protein CAITRTEQETQYF.

This clonotype was observed many times. The chain uses TRBV20-1 and TRBJ2-5, with TRBD1 matching over 10 bases. With 5 bases clipped from V and 4 bases from J, the junction kept 7 bases outside the gene matches. CDR3 size: 14 residues. CDR1 is DFQATT and CDR2 is SNEGSKA in the germline V gene (reference sequence). The CDR3 here is CSAARDRGPETQYF. In DNA, the CDR3 is TGCAGTGCTGCCCGGGACAGGGGCCCAGAGACCCAGTACTTC.

The sample holds one count of this clonotype. CDR3 sequence reads: CASSERTGGGTDTQYF. The CDR3 DNA follows: TGCGCCAGCAGTGAAAGGACAGGGGGAGGCACAGATACGCAGTATTTT. The genes are TRBV10-1 and TRBJ2-3; 10 bases match TRBD1. The germline CDR1 and CDR2 sequences are WNHNN and SYGVQD (reference sequence). The junction had 4 bases not matched to a gene; V was cut back by 3 bases and J by 1 base. The CDR3 has 16 residues.

This clonotype was recorded many times. CDR3 protein: CASSLDRGRPYNEQFF. CDR3 in DNA: TGCGCCAGCAGCTTGGATCGGGGACGGCCTTACAATGAGCAGTTCTTC. The V gene is TRBV5-1, the J gene TRBJ2-1, with D perhaps TRBD1 or TRBD2 (5 bases each). The CDR3 has 16 residues. The V end lost 0 bases, the J end lost 4 bases, and 14 bases lay between the germline ends. The V gene's germline CDR1 is SGHRS and CDR2 YFSETQ.

V and J are TRBV20-1 and TRBJ1-6, with 12 bases identical to TRBD1. V lost 1 base to trimming and J lost 10 bases; unmatched junction nucleotides: 11. Germline assignment: CDR1 DFQATT and CDR2 SNEGSKA (reference sequence). The CDR3 is made up of 17 amino acids. CDR3 amino acids: CSARVQAGQGAKSPLHF. CDR3 coding DNA: TGCAGTGCTAGAGTTCAGGCGGGACAGGGGGCCAAATCACCCCTCCACTTT.

A word on this clonotype: A clone one base away is much larger, so this may be a read error. This chain connects TRBV20-1 to TRBJ2-3; D possibly corresponds to TRBD1 (6 bases). Trimming removed 3 bases at V and 8 bases at J, with 21 bases between. The CDR3 is 15 amino acids. Germline lookup yields CDR1 DFQATT and CDR2 SNEGSKA (reference sequence). The CDR3, as DNA: TGCAGTGCTAGGATCAAGGCAGGGGTACCAGGTACGCAGTATTTT. It specifies CSARIKAGVPGTQYF.

V is TRBV19 and J is TRBJ1-5, with TRBD1 as a possible D gene (6 bases). CDR3 length equals 12 residues. CDR1 is LNHDA, CDR2 SQIVND, per germline (reference sequence). V was trimmed by 5 bases and J by 7 bases, leaving 9 bases between them. The CDR3 DNA sequence: TGTGCCAGTAGTGCGGGACAACAGCCCCAGCATTTT. Translating it yields CASSAGQQPQHF.

This clonotype appeared a single time. The gene calls are TRBV5-5 and TRBJ2-5; D is uncertain. Looked up from germline, CDR1 is SGHKS and CDR2 is YYEKEE (reference sequence). Deletions cut 2 bases from V and 1 base from J, with 12 bases between. There are 15 residues in the CDR3. CDR3 residues: CASSFNTVRQETQYF. The CDR3 region has the DNA TGTGCCAGCAGCTTTAACACAGTTCGCCAAGAGACCCAGTACTTC. Drawing the rest from reference TRBV5-5 and TRBJ2-5, the complete variable domain is DAGVTQSPTHLIKTRGQQVTLRCSPISGHKSVSWYQQVLGQGPQFIFQYYEKEERGRGNFPDRFSARQFPNYSSELNVNALLLGDSALYLCASSFNTVRQETQYFGPGTRLLVL.

In this sample, this clonotype turned up a few times. V gene TRBV10-3 combines with J gene TRBJ2-3, with D possibly being TRBD1 or TRBD2 (6 bases each). This CDR3 has 14 amino acids. Between the trimmed V and J ends, which lost 6 bases and 0 bases, there was a span of 10 bases. The germline V gene has CDR1 ENHRY and CDR2 SYGVKD. In DNA, the CDR3 is TGTGCCATCAGGGAGGGGGTAAGCACAGATACGCAGTATTTT. Protein sequence: CAIREGVSTDTQYF.

This clonotype was seen repeatedly, ten times or more. CDR3 bases: TGCAGCCCCTACCGAAGCTCCTACAATGAGCAGTTCTTC. This gives the protein CSPYRSSYNEQFF. The V call is TRBV20-1, the J call TRBJ2-1; D is ambiguous. The CDR3 runs 13 residues. Looked up from germline, CDR1 is DFQATT and CDR2 is SNEGSKA (reference sequence).

The V and J genes are TRBV15 and TRBJ2-7, with unresolved D. This CDR3 region has 14 residues. V lost 3 bases and J lost 1, with 10 bases in between. Per the germline V gene, CDR1 is LNHNV and CDR2 is YYDKDF (reference sequence). The CDR3 loop reads CATSRDRRSYEQYF. In DNA, the CDR3 is TGTGCCACCAGCAGGGATCGGAGATCCTACGAGCAGTACTTC.

This clonotype was counted ten times or more. The genes are TRBV20-1 and TRBJ1-6; possible D gene TRBD1, 5 bases. The CDR3 spans 15 residues. The V end was cut by 3 bases, the J end by 7 bases, with 16 bases between. Per germline, CDR1 DFQATT and CDR2 SNEGSKA (reference sequence). CDR3 sequence (DNA): TGCAGTGCTAGTTCAGGGACTAGTATGAATTCACCCCTCCACTTT. Translation: CSASSGTSMNSPLHF.

At least ten counts were recorded for this clonotype. The V call is TRBV5-1, the J call TRBJ2-5; D remains ambiguous. Looked up from germline, CDR1 is SGHRS and CDR2 is YFSETQ. The length of the CDR3 is 12 residues. V dropped 5 bases and J dropped 3 bases, with 8 bases sitting between them. In DNA, the CDR3 is TGCGCCAGCAGTGCAAACAAAGAGACCCAGTACTTC. Protein: CASSANKETQYF. The full variable domain, rest sourced from reference TRBV5-1 and TRBJ2-5, is KAGVTQTPRYLIKTRGQQVTLSCSPISGHRSVSWYQQTPGQGLQFLFEYFSETQRNKGNFPGRFSGRQFSNSRSEMNVSTLELGDSALYLCASSANKETQYFGPGTRLLVL.

This rearrangement joins TRBV29-1 to TRBJ2-3; the D gene is possibly TRBD1 (7 bases). CDR3 length equals 12 residues. Germline assignment: CDR1 SQVTM and CDR2 ANQGSEA. In DNA, the CDR3 is TGCGGCGGTCTGCAGGGGGGAGATACGCAGTATTTT. Translated, it gives CGGLQGGDTQYF.

There are many counts of this clonotype. The chain employs TRBV19 and TRBJ1-2; weak D call: TRBD1 (5 bases). Germline CDR1 and CDR2: LNHDA and SQIVND (reference sequence). The CDR3 length is 15 residues. V gave up 3 bases and J gave up 8 bases, with 19 bases separating them. The CDR3 sequence: CASSINSQAGSGYTF. For the CDR3, the DNA is TGTGCCAGTAGTATTAATTCCCAGGCAGGGAGCGGCTACACCTTC.

The J gene is TRBJ2-6, the V gene TRBV24-1; the D call may be TRBD1 or TRBD2 (6 bases each). Trimming removed 3 bases from V and 4 bases from J, with 9 bases in between. The CDR3 is 15 amino acids. Germline loops: CDR1 KGHDR, CDR2 SFDVKD. The CDR3 DNA reads TGTGCCACCAGTGATGGGGGGCCCGGGGCCAACGTCCTGACTTTC. It specifies CATSDGGPGANVLTF.

This clonotype was picked up many times. V and J are TRBV7-9 and TRBJ1-1; 9 bases match TRBD1. V lost 5 bases to trimming and J lost 6 bases; unmatched junction nucleotides: 7. Per germline, CDR1 SEHNR and CDR2 FQNEAQ (reference sequence). The CDR3 covers 14 residues. DNA of the CDR3: TGTGCCAGCAGCACACAGGGGGCTTCCCCTGAAGCTTTCTTT. It translates to CASSTQGASPEAFF.

On this clonotype: A read error is possible here, since a much larger clone lies one base away. The gene calls are TRBV12-3 or TRBV12-4 and TRBJ2-2; weak D call: TRBD1 (6 bases). CDR3 length: 15 residues. CDR3: CVSSRGQLNTGELFF. The CDR3 region has the DNA TGTGTCAGCAGCCGCGGACAGCTAAACACCGGGGAGCTGTTTTTT.

This clonotype occurred many times. The V and J genes are TRBV29-1 and TRBJ2-5; unclear D gene. This CDR3 is 12 amino acids long. V was trimmed by 4 bases and J by 5 bases, leaving 11 bases between them. Germline-derived CDR1 and CDR2 are SQVTM and ANQGSEA. The CDR3 sequence is CSVGLPGETQYF. The CDR3 region has the DNA TGCAGCGTTGGCCTTCCCGGGGAGACCCAGTACTTC.

The V gene is TRBV24-1, the J gene TRBJ1-5; D remains unclear. The V end was cut by 9 bases, the J end by 11 bases, with 7 bases between. The CDR3 has 9 residues. Germline V gene sequence: CDR1 KGHDR, CDR2 SFDVKD. CDR3 in amino acids: CATGKSQHF. DNA of the CDR3: TGTGCCACCGGTAAATCCCAGCATTTT.

This clonotype was recorded at least ten times. J is TRBJ1-2 and V is TRBV12-3 or TRBV12-4, with 7 nucleotides matching TRBD1. There are 13 residues in the CDR3. With V trimmed by 6 bases and J by 5 bases, 6 bases remained unmatched. CDR3 in DNA: TGTGCCAGCAGCCCGGGACAGCGGTATGGCTACACCTTC. It codes for CASSPGQRYGYTF.

In this sample, this clonotype turned up many times. The V call is TRBV5-1, the J call TRBJ2-1; 9 bases are shared with TRBD1. CDR1 is SGHRS, CDR2 YFSETQ, per germline. There are 12 residues in the CDR3. V lost 6 bases and J lost 6; bases outside the gene matches: 1. CDR3 coding DNA: TGCGCCAGCAAGACAGGGGGCAATGAGCAGTTCTTC. Its translation: CASKTGGNEQFF.

The rearrangement joins TRBV2 to TRBJ2-5, with 12 bases lining up with TRBD2. This CDR3 is 13 amino acids long. J lost 5 bases, V lost 7 bases, and 2 bases had no gene match. The germline CDR1 and CDR2 sequences are SNHLY and FYNNEI. The CDR3 DNA is TGTGCCAGCACTAGCGGGGGGGCCGAGACCCAGTACTTC. It is translated as CASTSGGAETQYF.

This clonotype was seen ten or more times. CDR3 DNA sequence: TGTGCTAGTGGTTTGGCTGGGAATCAGCCCCAGCATTTT. It translates to CASGLAGNQPQHF. V gene TRBV12-5 combines with J gene TRBJ1-5; D not certain. Germline V gene lookup returns CDR1 LGHNT and CDR2 FRNRAP. The CDR3 runs 13 residues. Trimming pared 1 base from V and 4 bases from J, leaving 5 bases between.

This clonotype was seen at least ten times. The rearrangement uses TRBV9 and TRBJ2-5; D might be TRBD1 (6 bases). The CDR3 length is 15 residues. Germline-derived CDR1 and CDR2 are SGDLS and YYNGEE. Trimming took 4 bases from V and 1 from J, leaving 14 bases between them. The CDR3 reads CASSPRTGSQETQYF. The CDR3 coding sequence is TGTGCCAGCAGCCCCAGAACAGGGAGCCAAGAGACCCAGTACTTC.

The chain carries TRBV24-1 and TRBJ2-3, with D possibly being TRBD2 (6 bases). Germline CDR1 and CDR2: KGHDR and SFDVKD. The CDR3 is made up of 12 amino acids. V was cut by 11 bases and J by 5 bases, with 13 bases left in between. CDR3 sequence (DNA): TGTGCCAGCGAGGCGGGGAGAGATACGCAGTATTTT. It yields the protein CASEAGRDTQYF.

In the case of this clonotype: A much larger clone is a single base away; this may be a read error. The chain is built from TRBV12-3 or TRBV12-4 and TRBJ1-1, with D maybe TRBD1 (6 bases). The CDR3 covers 14 residues. This CDR3 reads CASSLSQGPTEALF. The CDR3 coding sequence is TGTGCCAGCAGTTTAAGCCAGGGGCCCACTGAAGCTCTCTTT.

This clonotype has only one observation. The J gene is TRBJ1-2, the V gene TRBV10-3; 7 bases fit TRBD1. Germline V gene sequence: CDR1 ENHRY, CDR2 SYGVKD. Trimming removed 4 bases from V and 3 bases from J; junction bases left unmatched: 8. The CDR3 is made up of 15 amino acids. The CDR3 loop reads CAISVGRGLDYGYTF. DNA for the CDR3: TGTGCCATCAGTGTAGGCAGGGGGTTGGACTATGGCTACACCTTC.